This passage covers 9 T cell receptor beta chains from one sample sequenced in a study of a mutant IDH1 vaccine in newly diagnosed glioma. Specified time point: week 23, last vaccination. Doses of 300 ug of mutant IDH1 20-mer peptide were given with topical imiquimod. Their specific antigens are unknown. This table comes from immunoSEQ multiplex PCR, and its TCRdb copy is limited to in-frame clones, with some not included. The sample lists 25,000 to 35,000 clones, over 75% occurring once. This specimen was PBMCs, taken from a glioma patient whose treatment included an IDH1 peptide vaccine. Receptors were obtained from a man aged 40-49 years with glioma.

CDR3 DNA: TGTGCCAGCAGTGAGACTAGCGGGGGGGCAGATACGCAGTATTTT. As protein: CASSETSGGADTQYF. V is TRBV6-1 and J is TRBJ2-3; the match to TRBD2 covers 14 bases. Per the germline V gene, CDR1 is MNHNS and CDR2 is SASEGT. The CDR3 extends over 15 amino acids. With 3 bases clipped from V and 4 bases from J, the junction kept 0 bases outside the gene matches.

Turning to this clone: Mismatch with germline at one junction end may stem from a read error. This rearrangement joins TRBV27 to TRBJ2-2, with unresolved D. CDR1 is MNHEY, CDR2 SMNVEV, per germline (reference sequence). This CDR3 spans 13 amino acids. The CDR3 sequence is CASRSRNIGELFF. CDR3 DNA: TGTGCCAGCAGGAGCCGGAACATCGGGGAGCTGTTTTTT.

The chain carries TRBV6-5 and TRBJ1-2; tentative D call: TRBD1 (5 bases). Germline V CDR1 and CDR2: MNHEY, SVGAGI. The V gene lost 0 bases and the J gene lost 4 bases, with 9 bases spanning the gap. This CDR3 spans 14 amino acids. CDR3 loop: CASSYSPGFYGYTF. CDR3 in DNA: TGTGCCAGCAGTTACTCACCAGGGTTCTATGGCTACACCTTC.

The V call is TRBV11-1, the J call TRBJ2-2, with D possibly TRBD1 on 7 matching bases. V was trimmed by 5 bases and J by 2 bases, leaving 12 bases between them. Germline V gene sequence: CDR1 SGHAT, CDR2 FQDESV (reference sequence). CDR3 length: 15 residues. In DNA form, the CDR3 reads TGTGCCAGCAGCCCAGGGGGGATTAACACCGGGGAGCTGTTTTTT. Translation gives CASSPGGINTGELFF.

This clone was picked up one time. The rearrangement joins TRBV16 to TRBJ1-3; D ambiguous. The CDR3 totals 14 residues. Germline V gene sequence: CDR1 KGHSY, CDR2 FQNENV. Trimming removed 0 bases at V and 5 bases at J, with 8 bases between. In nucleotides, the CDR3 is TGTGCCAGCAGCCAATCGATAGACAGAAACACCATATATTTT. This gives the protein CASSQSIDRNTIYF.

This clone was seen a single time. The chain recombines TRBV28 with TRBJ1-5; tentatively, D is TRBD1 (6 bases). Deletions cut 6 bases from V and 3 bases from J, with 9 bases between. Germline CDR1 MDHEN, CDR2 SYDVKM. The CDR3 runs 13 residues. CDR3 nucleotide sequence: TGTGCCAGCAGACAGGGCCTCAATCAGCCCCAGCATTTT. Translating it yields CASRQGLNQPQHF. Supplemented by reference TRBV28 and TRBJ1-5, the full variable domain reads DVKVTQSSRYLVKRTGEKVFLECVQDMDHENMFWYRQDPGLGLRLIYFSYDVKMKEKGDIPEGYSVSREKKERFSLILESASTNQTSMYLCASRQGLNQPQHFGDGTRLSIL.

Here the CDR3 reads CASSPARVNTEAFF. For the CDR3, the DNA is TGTGCCAGCAGCCCCGCGAGGGTGAACACTGAAGCTTTCTTT. The rearrangement links TRBV7-9 to TRBJ1-1; D not resolved. The length of the CDR3 is 14 residues. Trimming removed 5 bases from V and 0 bases from J, with 10 bases in between. Germline assignment: CDR1 SEHNR and CDR2 FQNEAQ (reference sequence).

The genes are TRBV19 and TRBJ1-1; 7 bases line up with TRBD1. Germline lookup yields CDR1 LNHDA and CDR2 SQIVND (reference sequence). The V segment lost 4 bases and the J segment 7 bases; nucleotides outside the gene matches: 9. The CDR3 has 14 amino acids. The CDR3 loop is CASSTTGYKSEAFF. The CDR3 region has the DNA TGTGCCAGTAGTACGACAGGGTATAAGAGTGAAGCTTTCTTT.

This clone appeared a few times. V is TRBV20-1 and J is TRBJ1-1; D remains unclear. With 3 bases removed from V and 5 bases from J, the gap between germline ends came to 7 bases. The CDR3 has 11 residues. Germline CDR1 DFQATT, CDR2 SNEGSKA (reference sequence). The CDR3 loop reads CSASSLTEAFF. The CDR3 DNA reads TGCAGTGCTAGTTCTTTGACTGAAGCTTTCTTT.